The T cell receptor (beta chain) under discussion was sequenced for a study of cytomegalovirus exposure and HLA in healthy donors. The PCR employed 60 Vbeta primers together with 13 Jbeta primers. Methods used by the authors: In a later analysis, the count reached 82 million or so unique TCR beta chains, with 10 million to 11 million shared. The data were produced by immunoSEQ multiplex PCR, yet TCRdb's version contains in-frame clones alone and is incomplete. The V and J calls and clone size come from that table; D and trimming were worked out from the DNA. The profile shows approximately 170,000 clones, 80% of them singletons. This clone was detected a few times. The clonotype was recovered from a male donor in good health and CMV-seronegative. The material sequenced was PBMCs.

The CDR3 DNA sequence: TGTGCCAGCAGCGCACTCTCTAGCAATCAGCCCCAGCATTTT. This encodes CASSALSSNQPQHF. The chain uses TRBV6-5 and TRBJ1-5; the D is unclear. This CDR3 region has 14 residues. Trimming removed 6 bases from V and 0 bases from J, with 9 bases in between. Germline CDR1 is MNHEY and CDR2 is SVGAGI.